This paragraph covers one TCR beta chain sequence. Antigen specificity is unknown. The junction shows a germline mismatch at one end, possibly a read error. Sequenced by immunoSEQ multiplex PCR; TCRdb stores in-frame clones only, minus some. Found here are roughly 200,000 clones, around 90% of them singletons; the top ten hold about 3.5%. The data stem from a study of T cell responses to AZD1222 COVID-19 vaccine. Study-level results: Close to half of spike-specific TCRs reportedly recognize unmutated variant regions.

From germline, CDR1 is MDHEN and CDR2 SYDVKM. The CDR3 covers 12 residues. This rearrangement joins TRBV28 to TRBJ1-2, with D uncertain. The origin of this receptor is an adult who received the MenACWY meningococcal vaccine as a control. The material sequenced was peripheral blood, taken 28 days after the second dose of the MenACWY control vaccine. CDR3 loop: CASSSASMAFAF. CDR3 in DNA: TGTGCCAGCAGTTCTGCTTCTATGGCTTTTGCCTTC.